The clone carrying this TCR beta chain showed up just a few times. Its antigen remains unidentified. Combining a sample-barcoded 5' primer with a J-beta primer mix, a second PCR ran for roughly 7 to 12 cycles. TCRdb fed the 5' RACE reads into MiXCR, producing one record per CDR3 protein. The sample carries over 1,200,000 distinct CDR3 sequences, 45% to 70% recorded once. The sample belongs to a study of blood T cells in healthy people across ages. Study at large: Researchers report that template switching captured about one barcoded beta molecule per two T cells.

Isolation yielded PBMCs, at least 7 million per sample, in every case. General study results and limits: Because donor CMV status was unknown, expanded clonotype changes were possibly confounded.

The sequencing input was blood. The clonotype originates from a man in his late teens or twenties in good health.

The CDR3 here is CSARSSSGTSGYEQYF. The CDR3 DNA is TGCAGTGCTAGGTCTAGTTCCGGGACTAGCGGATACGAGCAGTACTTC. V gene TRBV20-1 combines with J gene TRBJ2-4; 11 bases match TRBD2. The tail of the sequence fits TRBJ2-7 better, so the J call may be wrong. This CDR3 has 16 amino acids. Germline CDR1 DFQATT, CDR2 SNEGSKA (reference sequence).